The clone carrying this T cell receptor beta chain has a single count. The antigen remains undetermined. The ends were cut back, 5 bases at V and 6 bases at J, with 11 bases in the middle. Per the germline V gene, CDR1 is LNHDA and CDR2 is SQIVND (reference sequence). The CDR3 has 12 residues. Measured with immunoSEQ multiplex PCR; TCRdb has only the in-frame clones, and not every one. The table records approximately 26,000 clones, around 93% of them present only once. These data come from a study of T cells in localized non-small cell lung cancer. Study conclusions and caveats: Because sequencing included only one region (of the tumor), heterogeneity remains possible. In the blood, greater T cell density corresponded to longer overall survival. Among the top 100 tumor clones, a median about 57 appeared in adjacent lung. Of the tissues analyzed, uninvolved adjacent lung showed maximal T cell clonality, greater than tumor.

This chain connects TRBV19 to TRBJ2-7; unclear D gene. The material sequenced was peripheral blood, taken before any cancer treatment. The clonotype was recovered from a female donor over 55 with stage II squamous cell lung carcinoma. CDR3 residues: CASSPSVGEQYF. The CDR3 DNA follows: TGTGCCAGTAGTCCATCAGTGGGCGAGCAGTACTTC.